This T cell receptor beta chain is drawn from a study of T cells expressing NK-cell markers. The CDR3 extends over 13 amino acids. TCRdb re-analyzed the 5' RACE reads; it lists each CDR3 protein once, without DNA. The sample table sets out 500,000 to 700,000 distinct CDR3 sequences. Sequencing used blood T cells: a sorted CD56 or NKG2C T cell subset, CD4+ or CD8+ T cells, or bulk PBMC T cells (not recorded which). The receptor's source is a man between 18 and 29 years old in good health. This rearrangement joins TRBV12-3 or TRBV12-4 to TRBJ2-7. The CDR3 protein is CASSSLGNYEQYF.